This entry lists 26 T cell receptor beta chains sequenced from one sample in a study of T cell responses to AZD1222 COVID-19 vaccine. Clones were read by immunoSEQ multiplex PCR, and TCRdb kept only the in-frame ones, dropping some. The repertoire includes 100,000 to 150,000 clones, about nine tenths of them detected once, and approximately 6.8% sits in the top ten. This sample comprised peripheral blood, obtained on day 0 of AZD1222 vaccination. These receptors came from an adult in good health.

This clone appeared a few times. This rearrangement joins TRBV5-4 to TRBJ2-2, with a possible D match to TRBD2 (6 bases). In germline, CDR1 is SGHNT, CDR2 YYREEE (reference sequence). V gave up 4 bases and J gave up 5 bases, with 12 bases separating them. The CDR3 totals 14 residues. Here the CDR3 reads CASSPGLNTGELFF. CDR3 nucleotides: TGTGCCAGCAGCCCCGGACTAAATACCGGGGAGCTGTTTTTT.

The J gene is TRBJ2-5, the V gene TRBV12-3 or TRBV12-4, with unresolved D. V was trimmed by 3 bases and J by 4 bases, leaving 9 bases between them. The CDR3 sequence is 13 residues long. In nucleotides, the CDR3 is TGTGCCAGCAGTTTTAATAGTGGAGAGACCCAGTACTTC. The encoded protein is CASSFNSGETQYF.

The V and J genes are TRBV29-1 and TRBJ2-6; 7 positions match TRBD1. V shed 5 bases, J shed 0 bases, and the junction held 1 base outside the gene matches. This CDR3 comprises 14 residues. Germline loops: CDR1 SQVTM, CDR2 ANQGSEA. Written as DNA, the CDR3 is TGCAGCGTTCGGACAGGCTCTGGGGCCAACGTCCTGACTTTC. It is translated as CSVRTGSGANVLTF.

V and J are TRBV30 and TRBJ1-5, with D possibly being TRBD1 (5 bases). The CDR3 is 16 residues long. Germline V lookup: CDR1 GTSNPN, CDR2 SVGIG (reference sequence). V was clipped by 0 bases and J by 7 bases, with 19 bases between them. For the CDR3, the DNA is TGTGCCTGGAGTGTACGGACATCTATTTCGGGCCAGCCCCAGCATTTT. Its protein product is CAWSVRTSISGQPQHF.

CDR3 loop: CASSQTGGAHEEAFF. The CDR3 DNA reads TGTGCCAGCAGCCAAACGGGCGGGGCGCATGAAGAAGCTTTCTTT. This chain uses TRBV4-2 with TRBJ1-1; tentative D call: TRBD1 (5 bases). V lost 2 bases and J 8 bases, leaving 18 bases between the germline ends. Germline CDR1 LGHNA, CDR2 YNFKEQ. The CDR3 length is 15 residues.

The genes are TRBV7-9 and TRBJ2-7, with D possibly matching TRBD2 (5 bases). Trimming left V 5 bases short and J 3 bases short, with 20 bases between. CDR3 length: 16 amino acids. CDR1 and CDR2 (germline): SEHNR, FQNEAQ (reference sequence). This CDR3 reads CASSPDRRTFSYEQYF. The CDR3 coding sequence is TGTGCCAGCAGCCCCGACCGACGGACTTTTAGCTACGAGCAGTACTTC.

V and J are TRBV6-4 and TRBJ1-2; D gene uncertain. The CDR3 consists of 20 residues. Trimming removed 4 bases from V and 11 bases from J, with 38 bases in between. Germline V gives CDR1 MRHNA, CDR2 SNTAGT. CDR3 region: CASSAPLEAIPFTVGGGYTF. Here the CDR3 DNA reads TGTGCCAGCAGTGCCCCCCTCGAGGCTATTCCCTTCACCGTGGGCGGTGGGTACACCTTC.

This clone was seen just once. The genes are TRBV5-4 and TRBJ2-5, with 8 bases that match TRBD2. In germline, CDR1 is SGHNT, CDR2 YYREEE (reference sequence). V gave up 5 bases and J gave up 2 bases; unmatched junction bases: 5. The CDR3 is made up of 14 amino acids. The CDR3 reads CASRDRGGQETQYF. For the CDR3, the DNA is TGTGCCAGCAGGGATCGGGGGGGTCAAGAGACCCAGTACTTC.

The chain uses TRBV27 and TRBJ2-1; 8 positions match TRBD2. In germline, CDR1 is MNHEY, CDR2 SMNVEV (reference sequence). Trimming removed 10 bases from V and 7 bases from J; junction bases left unmatched: 12. The CDR3 sequence is 14 residues long. Here the CDR3 reads CAIRTGGLGNEQFF. As DNA, the CDR3 is TGTGCCATACGCACGGGGGGGCTGGGGAATGAGCAGTTCTTC.

The chain uses TRBV6-6 and TRBJ1-6, with a weak D call TRBD1 (5 bases). This CDR3 region has 14 residues. Trimming shortened V by 8 bases and J by 6 bases, and 14 bases separated the two germline ends. The germline V gene has CDR1 MNHNY and CDR2 SVGAGI (reference sequence). This chain's CDR3 is CASFGGGSNSPLHF. In DNA form, the CDR3 reads TGTGCCAGCTTTGGTGGGGGATCTAATTCACCCCTCCACTTT.

This chain connects TRBV6-5 to TRBJ1-3; tentative D call: TRBD1 (6 bases). The V gene's germline CDR1 is MNHEY and CDR2 SVGAGI. This CDR3 spans 15 amino acids. Trimming left V 7 bases short and J 0 bases short, with 13 bases between. CDR3 bases: TGTGCCAGCACCCGGGGGGCTCTCTCTGGAAACACCATATATTTT. Amino acids: CASTRGALSGNTIYF.

V and J are TRBV19 and TRBJ1-1, with D unresolved. In germline, CDR1 is LNHDA, CDR2 SQIVND (reference sequence). Trimming removed 6 bases at V and 6 bases at J, with 17 bases between. The CDR3 consists of 14 residues. Here the CDR3 reads CASRSFISAPEAFF. CDR3 coding DNA: TGTGCCAGTAGGTCCTTCATATCGGCCCCTGAAGCTTTCTTT. The complete variable domain, with remaining parts taken from reference TRBV19 and TRBJ1-1, reads DGGITQSPKYLFRKEGQNVTLSCEQNLNHDAMYWYRQDPGQGLRLIYYSQIVNDFQKGDIAEGYSVSREKKESFPLTVTSAQKNPTAFYLCASRSFISAPEAFFGQGTRLTVV.

This clone came up a few times. The chain has TRBV7-6 and TRBJ1-4; the D is unclear. V lost 5 bases and J 10 bases, leaving 23 bases between the germline ends. The CDR3 consists of 16 residues. The germline CDR1 and CDR2 sequences are SGHVS and FNYEAQ. The CDR3 coding sequence is TGTGCCAGCAGCATAACTACCGGGTCCAGAAATACAAAACTGTTTTTT. This encodes CASSITTGSRNTKLFF.

The chain recombines TRBV6-5 with TRBJ1-1; weak D call: TRBD1 (5 bases). V was clipped by 5 bases and J by 4 bases, with 14 bases between them. CDR3 length: 14 residues. Germline V gene sequence: CDR1 MNHEY, CDR2 SVGAGI. The CDR3 DNA follows: TGTGCCAGCAGTCCCCCCCCGGGGGGCACTGAAGCTTTCTTT. Its protein product is CASSPPPGGTEAFF.

The chain is built from TRBV27 and TRBJ1-1; D gene ambiguous. Germline values: CDR1 MNHEY, CDR2 SMNVEV (reference sequence). V dropped 3 bases and J dropped 4 bases, with 21 bases sitting between them. The CDR3 totals 17 residues. CDR3 loop: CASSFGSRPFSGTEAFF. CDR3 sequence (DNA): TGTGCCAGCAGTTTCGGGAGTCGACCCTTTAGTGGCACTGAAGCTTTCTTT.

The rearrangement links TRBV5-6 to TRBJ1-1; no firm D call. CDR3 size: 13 residues. The germline CDR1 and CDR2 sequences are SGHDT and YYEEEE. Trimming took off 3 bases at V and 4 bases at J, with 10 bases between the two ends. CDR3 nucleotide sequence: TGTGCCAGCAGCTATAGTTCACCCACTGAAGCTTTCTTT. Translating gives CASSYSSPTEAFF.

The J gene is TRBJ1-2, the V gene TRBV6-5; D might be TRBD1 (6 bases). From germline, CDR1 is MNHEY and CDR2 SVGAGI. V dropped 4 bases and J dropped 4 bases, with 16 bases sitting between them. This CDR3 spans 15 amino acids. For the CDR3, the DNA is TGTGCCAGCAGTTCCCCGGACAGATTTTCCTATGGCTACACCTTC. Encoded protein: CASSSPDRFSYGYTF.

This clone was seen a few times. Other DNA variants within this sample encode the same CDR3. The rearrangement joins TRBV6-5 to TRBJ1-5, with no clear D. Germline CDR1 is MNHEY and CDR2 is SVGAGI. CDR3 length: 13 residues. V was pared by 0 bases and J by 6 bases, with 6 bases between. The CDR3 sequence: CASSYSNSQPQHF. The CDR3 region has the DNA TGTGCCAGCAGTTACTCGAACTCTCAGCCCCAGCATTTT.

This clone has a count of ten or more. V and J are TRBV2 and TRBJ1-1; D call uncertain. The CDR3 loop spans 14 amino acids. V was trimmed by 7 bases and J by 1 base, leaving 13 bases between them. Germline values: CDR1 SNHLY, CDR2 FYNNEI. CDR3 amino acids: CASKGINRNTEAFF. CDR3 nucleotide sequence: TGTGCCAGCAAGGGAATAAACAGGAACACTGAAGCTTTCTTT.

The chain links TRBV6-2 or TRBV6-3 to TRBJ2-7; TRBD2 aligns across 7 bases. This CDR3 is built from 15 residues. V was clipped by 4 bases and J by 6 bases; unmatched bases: 12. Germline V lookup: CDR1 MNHEY, CDR2 SVGEGT. The CDR3 DNA sequence: TGTGCCAGCAGTTCGATTGGGCGGGGGTGGAGCGAGCAGTACTTC. Translation: CASSSIGRGWSEQYF.

This clone was detected only a few times. The chain recombines TRBV7-9 with TRBJ1-5; TRBD1 matches at 7 bases. The germline CDR1 and CDR2 sequences are SEHNR and FQNEAQ (reference sequence). The trim removed 9 bases at V and 7 bases at J, leaving 6 bases unmatched. The CDR3 runs to 12 residues. The CDR3, as DNA: TGTGCCAGTTCAACAGGGGCCCAGCCCCAGCATTTT. Translation: CASSTGAQPQHF. Using reference TRBV7-9 and TRBJ1-5 for the parts outside the CDR3, the full variable domain is DTGVSQNPRHKITKRGQNVTFRCDPISEHNRLYWYRQTLGQGPEFLTYFQNEAQLEKSRLLSDRFSAERPKGSFSTLEIQRTEQGDSAMYLCASSTGAQPQHFGDGTRLSIL.

V gene TRBV7-2 combines with J gene TRBJ1-2; no reliable D call. Deletions cut 3 bases from V and 6 bases from J, with 11 bases between. The germline gives CDR1 SGHTA, CDR2 FQGNSA. There are 13 residues in the CDR3. This CDR3 reads CASSFDKRDGYTF. The CDR3, as DNA: TGTGCCAGCAGCTTCGACAAGCGGGATGGCTACACCTTC.

The V and J genes are TRBV7-9 and TRBJ2-3; D is uncertain. CDR3 length: 15 amino acids. The germline V and J ends were trimmed by 5 bases and 2 bases, with 14 bases remaining between them. CDR1 and CDR2 from the germline V gene are SEHNR and FQNEAQ (reference sequence). The CDR3: CASSPVVGFTDTQYF. In DNA, the CDR3 is TGTGCCAGCAGCCCGGTGGTAGGGTTCACAGATACGCAGTATTTT.

V and J are TRBV5-5 and TRBJ1-5; maybe TRBD1 (5 bases). CDR1 and CDR2 from the germline V gene are SGHKS and YYEKEE (reference sequence). V was cut by 0 bases and J by 4 bases, with 17 bases left in between. The CDR3 spans 17 residues. This CDR3 is CASSLVIIQGINQPQHF. The CDR3 DNA sequence: TGTGCCAGCAGCTTGGTAATAATTCAGGGCATTAATCAGCCCCAGCATTTT. Complete variable domain (other parts from reference TRBV5-5 and TRBJ1-5): DAGVTQSPTHLIKTRGQQVTLRCSPISGHKSVSWYQQVLGQGPQFIFQYYEKEERGRGNFPDRFSARQFPNYSSELNVNALLLGDSALYLCASSLVIIQGINQPQHFGDGTRLSIL.

The chain has TRBV27 and TRBJ1-6; D is unresolved. The CDR3 sequence is 14 residues long. In germline, CDR1 is MNHEY, CDR2 SMNVEV (reference sequence). V was cut by 2 bases and J by 9 bases, with 11 bases left in between. Here the CDR3 reads CASSLGRPSSPLHF. In DNA form, the CDR3 reads TGTGCCAGCAGTTTAGGCAGACCGAGTTCACCCCTCCACTTT.

This clone was picked up a small number of times. This chain uses TRBV7-9 with TRBJ2-5; the D is unclear. Germline lookup yields CDR1 SEHNR and CDR2 FQNEAQ (reference sequence). Trimming pared 1 base from V and 4 bases from J, leaving 4 bases between. This CDR3 is built from 12 residues. The CDR3 is CASSLGLETQYF. CDR3 coding DNA: TGTGCCAGCAGCTTAGGACTAGAGACCCAGTACTTC.